These T cell receptor beta chains were read from a single sample in a study of T cell responses to AZD1222 COVID-19 vaccine. Clones were read by immunoSEQ multiplex PCR, and TCRdb kept only the in-frame ones, dropping some. Of approximately 140,000 clones listed, more than 85% are singletons. The material sequenced was peripheral blood, taken 28 days after the second AZD1222 dose. The receptors were sampled from an adult who received the AZD1222 COVID-19 vaccine. The CDR3 runs from the conserved cysteine through the conserved F or W. The D gene is left open where the match is weak. Expanded clones are given a class, and other clones once, few, many or no size at all.

>-|TRBJ2-6|-|TRBV7-9
CASSFVSSGANVLTF
TGTGCCAGCAGCTTCGTTAGCTCTGGGGCCAACGTCCTGACTTTC
>-|TRBJ1-5|-|TRBV28
CASSLAGNQPQHF
TGTGCCAGCAGTTTAGCGGGGAATCAGCCCCAGCATTTT
>TRBD2|TRBJ2-2|-|TRBV19
CASSIRTSGSRTGELFF
TGTGCCAGTAGTATAAGGACTAGCGGGAGTCGAACCGGGGAGCTGTTTTTT
>-|TRBJ1-2|-|TRBV19
CASKTAGYGYTF
TGTGCCAGCAAGACAGCCGGCTATGGCTACACCTTC
>-|TRBJ2-7|-|TRBV9
CASSPRSGLPYEQYF
TGTGCCAGCAGCCCCCGGTCGGGACTGCCCTACGAGCAGTACTTC
>-|TRBJ1-6|-|TRBV18
CASSPAGGTDNSPLHF
TGTGCCAGCTCACCGGCGGGGGGGACGGATAATTCACCCCTCCACTTT
>TRBD1|TRBJ1-2|-|TRBV27
CASSFPSWTGSRYTF
TGTGCCAGCAGTTTCCCCTCTTGGACAGGGTCGCGCTACACCTTC
>TRBD1|TRBJ1-1|-|TRBV3-1/TRBV3-2
CASSPKPGQSNTEAFF
TGTGCCAGCAGCCCTAAGCCGGGACAGTCGAACACTGAAGCTTTCTTT
>TRBD1|TRBJ2-7|-|TRBV28
CASSLTGDSYEQYF
TGTGCCAGCAGTCTGACAGGGGATAGCTACGAGCAGTACTTC
>-|TRBJ1-3|-|TRBV27
CASSSRETDSGNTIYF
TGTGCCAGCAGTTCCCGGGAGACTGACTCTGGAAACACCATATATTTT
>TRBD1|TRBJ1-5|-|TRBV18
CASSPTGGIGNQPQHF
TGTGCCAGCTCACCAACAGGGGGAATTGGCAATCAGCCCCAGCATTTT
>-|TRBJ2-3|-|TRBV18
CASSPSGVDTQYF
TGTGCCAGCTCACCTTCAGGGGTTGATACGCAGTATTTT
>-|TRBJ1-3|-|TRBV19
CASSKRAWGTGNTIYF
TGTGCCAGTAGTAAAAGAGCCTGGGGCACAGGAAACACCATATATTTT
>TRBD1|TRBJ1-5|-|TRBV19
CASSPTGGASNQPQHF
TGTGCCAGTAGCCCCACAGGGGGCGCAAGCAATCAGCCCCAGCATTTT
>-|TRBJ2-2|once|TRBV21-1
CASSKFPGTRALNTNTGELFF
TGTGCCAGCAGCAAATTCCCAGGGACTAGAGCGCTTAACACGAACACCGGGGAGCTGTTTTTT
>TRBD2|TRBJ2-1|-|TRBV28
CATLPPGLAGIAASGSSYNEQFF
TGTGCCACCCTCCCCCCGGGACTAGCGGGGATCGCCGCCTCAGGGAGCTCCTACAATGAGCAGTTCTTC
>TRBD2|TRBJ2-7|-|TRBV7-9
CASSLGVLASGSQGEQYF
TGTGCCAGCAGCTTAGGGGTGCTGGCTAGCGGGAGTCAGGGCGAGCAGTACTTC
>-|TRBJ2-1|-|TRBV15
CATSRDQMRSSYNEQFF
TGTGCCACCAGCAGAGATCAGATGAGAAGCTCCTACAATGAGCAGTTCTTC
>TRBD2|TRBJ2-7|few|TRBV5-8
CASSLRTSTSSYEQYF
TGTGCCAGCAGCTTACGGACTAGCACGAGCTCCTACGAGCAGTACTTC
>-|TRBJ1-2|-|TRBV28
CASMSGNRANYGYTF
TGTGCCAGCATGTCGGGGAACCGGGCTAACTATGGCTACACCTTC
>-|TRBJ1-2|once|TRBV15
CATSRDYGGAGYGYTF
TGTGCCACCAGCAGAGATTACGGGGGCGCTGGCTATGGCTACACCTTC